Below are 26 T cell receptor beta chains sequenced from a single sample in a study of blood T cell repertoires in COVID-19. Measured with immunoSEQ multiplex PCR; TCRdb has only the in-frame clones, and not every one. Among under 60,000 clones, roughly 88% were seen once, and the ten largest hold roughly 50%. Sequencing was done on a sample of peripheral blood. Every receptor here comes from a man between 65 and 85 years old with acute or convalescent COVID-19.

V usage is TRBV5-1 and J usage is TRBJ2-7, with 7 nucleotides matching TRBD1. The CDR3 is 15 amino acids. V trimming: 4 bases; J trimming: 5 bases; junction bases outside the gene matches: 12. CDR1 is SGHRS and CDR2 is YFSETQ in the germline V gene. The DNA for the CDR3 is TGCGCCAGCAGCCCCCTCAATCAGGGGGTTGACGAGCAGTACTTC. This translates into CASSPLNQGVDEQYF.

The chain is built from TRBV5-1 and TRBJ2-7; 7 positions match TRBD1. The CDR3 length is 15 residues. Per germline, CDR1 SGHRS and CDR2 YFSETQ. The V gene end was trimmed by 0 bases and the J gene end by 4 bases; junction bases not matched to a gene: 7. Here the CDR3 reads CASSLDGTASYEQYF. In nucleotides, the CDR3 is TGCGCCAGCAGCTTGGACGGGACAGCCTCTTACGAGCAGTACTTC.

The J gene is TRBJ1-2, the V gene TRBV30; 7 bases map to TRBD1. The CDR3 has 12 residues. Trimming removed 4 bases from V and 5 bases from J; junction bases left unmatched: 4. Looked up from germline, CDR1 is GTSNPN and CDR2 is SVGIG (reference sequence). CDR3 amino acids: CAWNPGQYGYTF. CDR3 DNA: TGTGCCTGGAACCCGGGACAGTATGGCTACACCTTC.

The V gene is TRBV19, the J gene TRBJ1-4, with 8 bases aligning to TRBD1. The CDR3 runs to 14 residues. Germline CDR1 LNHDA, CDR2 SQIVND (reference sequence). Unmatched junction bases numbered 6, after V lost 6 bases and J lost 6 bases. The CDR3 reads CASRSRDRHEKLFF. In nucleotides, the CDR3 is TGTGCCAGTAGGAGCCGGGACAGGCATGAAAAACTGTTTTTT.

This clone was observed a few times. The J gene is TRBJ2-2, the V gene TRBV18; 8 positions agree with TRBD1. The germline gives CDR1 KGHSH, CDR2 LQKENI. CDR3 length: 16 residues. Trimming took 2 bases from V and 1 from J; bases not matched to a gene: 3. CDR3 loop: CASSPRTGMNTGELFF. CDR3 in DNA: TGTGCCAGCTCACCAAGGACAGGGATGAACACCGGGGAGCTGTTTTTT. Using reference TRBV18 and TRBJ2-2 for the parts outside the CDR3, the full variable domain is NAGVMQNPRHLVRRRGQEARLRCSPMKGHSHVYWYRQLPEEGLKFMVYLQKENIIDESGMPKERFSAEFPKEGPSILRIQQVVRGDSAAYFCASSPRTGMNTGELFFGEGSRLTVL.

The CDR3 spells CASSQGNRGAFF. CDR3 bases: TGTGCCAGCAGCCAAGGGAACAGGGGAGCTTTCTTT. The chain carries TRBV3-1 (or the pseudogene TRBV3-2) and TRBJ1-1; 7 nucleotides align to TRBD1. V was pared by 1 base and J by 10 bases, with 3 bases of the junction left unmatched. Germline assignment: CDR1 LGHDT and CDR2 YNNKEL (reference sequence). CDR3 length equals 12 residues.

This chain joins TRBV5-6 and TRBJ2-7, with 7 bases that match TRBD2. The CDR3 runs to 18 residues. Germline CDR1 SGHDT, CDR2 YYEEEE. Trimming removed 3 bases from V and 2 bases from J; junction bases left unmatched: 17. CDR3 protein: CASSSSYIAGDRPYEQYF. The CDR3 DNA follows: TGTGCCAGCAGCTCATCTTATATTGCGGGAGATCGACCCTACGAGCAGTACTTC.

For the CDR3, the DNA is TGTGCCAGCAGCTCCCAGACAGTTGATGGAGGAAACACCATATATTTT. This gives the protein CASSSQTVDGGNTIYF. The chain links TRBV6-6 to TRBJ1-3; perhaps TRBD1 as D (5 bases). CDR1 and CDR2 (germline): MNHNY, SVGAGI (reference sequence). The CDR3 contains 16 residues. V was shortened by 6 bases and J by 4 bases, with 19 bases between the two germline ends.

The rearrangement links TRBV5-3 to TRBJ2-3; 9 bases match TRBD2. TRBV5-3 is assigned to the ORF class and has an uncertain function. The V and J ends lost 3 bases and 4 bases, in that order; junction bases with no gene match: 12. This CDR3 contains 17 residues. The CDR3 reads CARSSAGGPKTPDTQYF. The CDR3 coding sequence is TGTGCCAGAAGCTCGGCGGGGGGGCCTAAAACCCCAGATACGCAGTATTTT.

CDR3 loop: CASSPRAGELFF. In DNA form, the CDR3 reads TGTGCCAGCAGTCCTCGGGCCGGGGAGCTGTTTTTT. This chain connects TRBV12-3 or TRBV12-4 to TRBJ2-2; D is uncertain. Between the trimmed V and J ends, which lost 5 bases and 6 bases, there was a span of 7 bases. The CDR3 has 12 amino acids.

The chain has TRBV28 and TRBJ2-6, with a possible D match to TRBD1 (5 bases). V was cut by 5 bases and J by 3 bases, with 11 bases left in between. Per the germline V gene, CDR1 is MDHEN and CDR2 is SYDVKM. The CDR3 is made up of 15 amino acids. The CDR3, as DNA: TGTGCCAGCAGTCCCCAGGGTAATGGGGCCAACGTCCTGACTTTC. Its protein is CASSPQGNGANVLTF.

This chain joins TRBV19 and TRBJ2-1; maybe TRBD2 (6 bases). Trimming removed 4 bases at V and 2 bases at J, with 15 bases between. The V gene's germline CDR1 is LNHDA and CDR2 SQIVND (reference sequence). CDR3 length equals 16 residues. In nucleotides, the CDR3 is TGTGCCAGTAGTACCTCCTCGCGGGGCCCCTACAATGAGCAGTTCTTC. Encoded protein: CASSTSSRGPYNEQFF.

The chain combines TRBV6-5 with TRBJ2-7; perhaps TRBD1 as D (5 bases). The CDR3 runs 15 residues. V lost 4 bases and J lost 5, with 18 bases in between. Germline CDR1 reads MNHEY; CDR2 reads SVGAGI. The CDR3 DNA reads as TGTGCCAGCAGTTCACGACAGCGCTTTAGGAACGAGCAGTACTTC. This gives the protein CASSSRQRFRNEQYF.

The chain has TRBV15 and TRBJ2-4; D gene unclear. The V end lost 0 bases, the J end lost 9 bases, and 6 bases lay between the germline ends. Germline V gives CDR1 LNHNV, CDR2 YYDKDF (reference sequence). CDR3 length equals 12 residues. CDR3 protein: CATSRDVRIQYF. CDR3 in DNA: TGTGCCACCAGCAGAGATGTGCGCATTCAGTACTTC.

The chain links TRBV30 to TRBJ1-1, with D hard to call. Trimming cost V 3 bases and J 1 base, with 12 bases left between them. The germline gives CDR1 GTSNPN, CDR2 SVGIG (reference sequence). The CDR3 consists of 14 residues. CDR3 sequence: CAWRPPPGNTEAFF. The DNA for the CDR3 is TGTGCCTGGAGGCCTCCGCCCGGGAACACTGAAGCTTTCTTT.

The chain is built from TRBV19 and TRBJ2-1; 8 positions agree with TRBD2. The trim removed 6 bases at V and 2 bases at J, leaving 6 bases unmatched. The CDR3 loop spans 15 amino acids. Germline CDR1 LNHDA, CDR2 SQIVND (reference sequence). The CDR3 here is CASRKLAATYNEQFF. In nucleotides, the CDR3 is TGTGCCAGTAGGAAACTAGCGGCGACCTACAATGAGCAGTTCTTC.

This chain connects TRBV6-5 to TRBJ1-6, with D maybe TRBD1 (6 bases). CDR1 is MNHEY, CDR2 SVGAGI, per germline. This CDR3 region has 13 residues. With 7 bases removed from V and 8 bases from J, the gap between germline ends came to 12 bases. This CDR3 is CASTRGAYSPLHF. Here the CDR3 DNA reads TGTGCCAGCACTCGGGGGGCGTATTCACCCCTCCACTTT.

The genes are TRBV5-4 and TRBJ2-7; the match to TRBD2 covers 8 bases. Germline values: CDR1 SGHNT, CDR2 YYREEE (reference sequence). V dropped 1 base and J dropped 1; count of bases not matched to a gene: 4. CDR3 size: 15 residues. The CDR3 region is CASSLTLAGSYEQYF. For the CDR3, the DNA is TGTGCCAGCAGCTTGACGTTAGCGGGGTCCTACGAGCAGTACTTC.

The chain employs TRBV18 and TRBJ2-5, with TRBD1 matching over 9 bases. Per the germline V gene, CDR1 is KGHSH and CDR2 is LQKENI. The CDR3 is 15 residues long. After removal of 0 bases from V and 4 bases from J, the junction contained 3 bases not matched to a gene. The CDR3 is CASSPPETGGETQYF. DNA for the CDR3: TGTGCCAGCTCACCACCGGAGACAGGGGGAGAGACCCAGTACTTC.

CDR3 coding DNA: TGTGCCAGCAGTGCGACAGGTCGCAATCAGCCCCAGCATTTT. Amino acids: CASSATGRNQPQHF. The V and J genes are TRBV2 and TRBJ1-5, with a possible D match to TRBD1 (6 bases). V was trimmed by 4 bases and J by 2 bases, leaving 9 bases between them. Germline CDR1 and CDR2: SNHLY and FYNNEI. CDR3 length: 14 amino acids.

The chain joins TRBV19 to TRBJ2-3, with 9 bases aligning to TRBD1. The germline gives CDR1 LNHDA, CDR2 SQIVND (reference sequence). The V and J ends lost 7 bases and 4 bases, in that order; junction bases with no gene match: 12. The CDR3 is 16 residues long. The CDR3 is CASTMGTGRISDTQYF. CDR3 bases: TGTGCCAGTACCATGGGGACAGGGAGGATTTCAGATACGCAGTATTTT.

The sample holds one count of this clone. This CDR3 is CASSQAARGQGNQPQHF. The CDR3 DNA follows: TGCGCCAGCAGCCAGGCCGCCAGGGGGCAAGGCAATCAGCCCCAGCATTTT. The J gene is TRBJ1-5, the V gene TRBV4-3, with TRBD1 identical over 8 bases. Germline V lookup: CDR1 LGHNA, CDR2 YSLEER. The CDR3 length is 17 residues. The ends lost 3 bases at V and 2 bases at J; junction bases unmatched: 9.

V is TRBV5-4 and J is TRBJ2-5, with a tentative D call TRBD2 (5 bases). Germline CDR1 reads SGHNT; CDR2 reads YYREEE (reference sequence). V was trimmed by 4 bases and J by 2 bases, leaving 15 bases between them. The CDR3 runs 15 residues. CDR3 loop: CASSSGGLGQETQYF. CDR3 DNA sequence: TGTGCCAGCAGCAGCGGTGGGTTGGGGCAAGAGACCCAGTACTTC.

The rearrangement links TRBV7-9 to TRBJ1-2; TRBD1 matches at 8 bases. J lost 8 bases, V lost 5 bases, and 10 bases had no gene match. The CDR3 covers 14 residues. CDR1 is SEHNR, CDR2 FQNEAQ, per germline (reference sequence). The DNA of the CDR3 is TGTGCCAGCAGCCCCAGTCACAGGGGGGGAGGCTACACCTTC. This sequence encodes CASSPSHRGGGYTF. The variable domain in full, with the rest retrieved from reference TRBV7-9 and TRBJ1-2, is DTGVSQNPRHKITKRGQNVTFRCDPISEHNRLYWYRQTLGQGPEFLTYFQNEAQLEKSRLLSDRFSAERPKGSFSTLEIQRTEQGDSAMYLCASSPSHRGGGYTFGSGTRLTVV.

CDR3 residues: CASSLRFGDGYTF. CDR3 sequence (DNA): TGTGCCAGCAGCTTACGTTTCGGGGATGGCTACACCTTC. J is TRBJ1-2 and V is TRBV7-9; D gene unclear. CDR1 and CDR2 (germline): SEHNR, FQNEAQ (reference sequence). CDR3 length equals 13 residues. V dropped 2 bases and J dropped 6 bases, with 10 bases sitting between them. The entire variable domain, with the rest obtained from reference TRBV7-9 and TRBJ1-2, is as follows: DTGVSQNPRHKITKRGQNVTFRCDPISEHNRLYWYRQTLGQGPEFLTYFQNEAQLEKSRLLSDRFSAERPKGSFSTLEIQRTEQGDSAMYLCASSLRFGDGYTFGSGTRLTVV.

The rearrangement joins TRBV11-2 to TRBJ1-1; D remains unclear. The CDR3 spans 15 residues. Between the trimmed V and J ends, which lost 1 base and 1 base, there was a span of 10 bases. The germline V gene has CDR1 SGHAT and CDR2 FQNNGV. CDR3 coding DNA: TGTGCCAGCAGCTTAGCCCTACTCCGGAACACTGAAGCTTTCTTT. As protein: CASSLALLRNTEAFF. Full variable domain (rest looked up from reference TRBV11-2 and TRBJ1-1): EAGVAQSPRYKIIEKRQSVAFWCNPISGHATLYWYQQILGQGPKLLIQFQNNGVVDDSQLPKDRFSAERLKGVDSTLKIQPAKLEDSAVYLCASSLALLRNTEAFFGQGTRLTVV.